The present entry profiles one T cell receptor (beta chain) with its context. Its antigen is currently not known. No base-level quality is on record; no much larger clone is a single base apart. The High Capacity cDNA Reverse Transcription Kit was used to reverse transcribe all of the isolated RNA, meaning that expressed TCRB transcripts were what got sequenced. Deep immunoSEQ sequencing was performed on naive, central memory and regulatory T cell samples, with an average of roughly 3.5 million total reads per sample. Sorted cells were lysed in RLT buffer and RNA was extracted with DNase-treated RNeasy Micro or Mini kits, depending on cell number. To prevent cross-contamination, every cell subset was processed on its own, while patient and healthy donor samples were processed together. TCRB sequences were amplified from cDNA with the immunoSEQ multiplex PCR, producing 87-bp fragments spanning the CDR3 region. The amplicons were sequenced using the Illumina HiSeq platform. In the authors' own workflow: PCR bias was computationally corrected using synthetic template baselines, reads within Hamming distance 2 were collapsed, and singletons that could not be merged were discarded. Reads were aligned against IMGT so that V, D and J genes, CDR3 length and insertions or deletions at six rearrangement sites could be assigned. Within each subset, clonotype counts were normalized to the number of sorted cells before true diversity and Gini coefficients were calculated with the tcR R package. The overlap coefficient, calculated on TCRB nucleotide sequences, was used to measure repertoire sharing. TCRdb retrieved this table from immuneACCESS and kept in-frame rearrangements only. Not all clones are present; in checked studies, unresolved V genes account for under half, and no reason is known for the remainder. That table furnishes V, J and clone size, whereas the DNA furnished D and trimming. In this sample the table shows about 240,000 clones, less than 35% of which occur a single time. The ten largest clonotypes hold more than 3% of the sample.

The data stem from a study of beta chain features in type 1 diabetes (dated by TCRdb to between 2018 and 2020). General notes on the study: No differences in mean age, gender distribution, total cell number or subset yield were found between patients and healthy donors. A total of about 110 million sorted cells were examined across all samples, and the number of cells per subset was strongly correlated with RNA yield. Whereas all 30 or so donors provided naive and central memory subsets, regulatory and stem cell-like memory subsets were isolated from just 8 patients and roughly eight healthy donors. In the study, recently diagnosed type 1 diabetes patients and matched healthy donors were compared on the TCRB repertoires of their sorted circulating CD4+ T cell subsets.

CDR1 and CDR2 are drawn from the germline V gene: SGHDT, YYEEEE. V is reduced by 0 bases and J by 0 bases, leaving a spacing of 8 bases between them. The CDR3 contains 15 residues, cysteine and phenylalanine counted. The kept DNA is CDR3 alone, 45 bases in frame from the first base. Here is what the overall study found, with its caveats: Because small numbers of individuals were included in the HLA sub-analyses, any influence of HLA type on TCRB rearrangement was left unresolved. At VDJ recombination sites, patients with type 1 diabetes made fewer insertions and deleted more nucleotides, a pattern implying thymic rearrangement abnormalities. In all four CD4+ subsets, TCRB CDR3 length was moderately but significantly shorter in type 1 diabetes patients. Shorter templates might have been favored by PCR, but patient and control samples were amplified and corrected together, so both groups would have been affected equally by any skew. Because cDNA was sequenced instead of genomic DNA, activated cells with high expression could be over-represented, although the groups did not differ in activation or CD3 levels. The naive, central memory and regulatory TCRB repertoires appeared to resemble one another more closely among patients than among healthy donors.

A single peripheral blood draw of 95 to 150 mL on average was collected from each donor into heparinised tubes. A BD FACSAria II was used to sort naive, central memory, regulatory and stem cell-like memory CD4+ T cells with a panel that included CD45RO, CCR7, CD25, CD127, CD95 and CD27. Purity was above 95% for every sorted population. PBMCs were separated immediately by Lymphoprep density gradient centrifugation and were stained directly, without being cultured. To minimize batch effects, samples were stained and sorted in pairs, one healthy donor with one patient per experiment. Sequenced sample: central memory CD4+ T cells from blood. The rearrangement joined TRBV5-6 to TRBJ2-3, with the D gene too uncertain to name. This clonotype was obtained from a man aged 30 to 45 in good health. The DNA is TGTGCCAGCAGCTTGGTACATTTTAGCACAGATACGCAGTATTTT. Its amino acids are CASSLVHFSTDTQYF.